Below, 11 T cell receptor beta chains from the same sample are listed, as sequenced in a study of PD-1 blockade in classical Hodgkin lymphoma. Sequencing used immunoSEQ multiplex PCR; TCRdb keeps in-frame clones, though not all of them. The sample yields almost 95,000 clones, approximately 83% seen once. Noted time point: cycle 4 day 1 (C4D1), after 6 weeks of nivolumab. Brentuximab vedotin exposure varied, and every patient relapsed after autologous stem cell transplantation. This specimen was peripheral blood mononuclear cells (PBMCs), taken before the fourth cycle of nivolumab. Receptor source: a human donor with classical Hodgkin lymphoma.

This rearrangement joins TRBV7-2 to TRBJ2-7; possibly TRBD1 for D (7 bases). This CDR3 region has 15 residues. Trimming took off 5 bases at V and 0 bases at J, with 14 bases between the two ends. CDR1 and CDR2 from the germline V gene are SGHTA and FQGNSA. The CDR3 loop reads CASSPGGTTSYEQYF. The CDR3 DNA follows: TGTGCCAGCAGCCCAGGGGGGACAACCTCCTACGAGCAGTACTTC.

The chain has TRBV9 and TRBJ2-2; 11 bases align to TRBD2. This CDR3 is 17 amino acids long. The V gene end was trimmed by 0 bases and the J gene end by 6 bases; junction bases not matched to a gene: 7. The germline V gene has CDR1 SGDLS and CDR2 YYNGEE. CDR3 residues: CASSVGGSGRAPGELFF. In DNA form, the CDR3 reads TGTGCCAGCAGCGTAGGGGGTAGCGGGAGGGCCCCCGGGGAGCTGTTTTTT.

This clone was seen once. The chain links TRBV12-5 to TRBJ2-1; possibly TRBD1 for D (6 bases). Germline V lookup: CDR1 LGHNT, CDR2 FRNRAP. Trimming removed 1 base from V and 0 bases from J, with 25 bases in between. The CDR3 is 21 amino acids. The CDR3 reads CASGLARPGTYPATSYNEQFF. The CDR3, as DNA: TGTGCTAGTGGTTTGGCCCGTCCCGGGACATATCCAGCCACCTCCTACAATGAGCAGTTCTTC.

This clone was observed a single time. The genes are TRBV6-5 and TRBJ2-2; 7 bases agree with TRBD1. The V segment lost 6 bases and the J segment 2 bases; nucleotides outside the gene matches: 3. CDR1 MNHEY and CDR2 SVGAGI come from the germline V gene. CDR3 length: 14 residues. The CDR3 spells CASRRQGNTGELFF. CDR3 bases: TGTGCCAGCAGGAGACAGGGCAACACCGGGGAGCTGTTTTTT.

The chain combines TRBV7-2 with TRBJ1-5; TRBD1 might be the D (5 bases). Germline V CDR1 and CDR2: SGHTA, FQGNSA. Trimming pared 5 bases from V and 1 base from J, leaving 15 bases between. CDR3 length: 16 amino acids. The CDR3 DNA is TGTGCCAGCAGCCCGAGACTTGGGGGAAGCAATCAGCCCCAGCATTTT. This encodes CASSPRLGGSNQPQHF.

The chain links TRBV9 to TRBJ2-2; either TRBD1 or TRBD2 may fit D (5 bases each). Per the germline V gene, CDR1 is SGDLS and CDR2 is YYNGEE. This CDR3 comprises 17 residues. Trimming took off 0 bases at V and 0 bases at J, with 12 bases between the two ends. Written as DNA, the CDR3 is TGTGCCAGCAGCGTAGCAAGTCAGGGAGCGAACACCGGGGAGCTGTTTTTT. It encodes CASSVASQGANTGELFF.

This sequence joins TRBV5-1 and TRBJ2-5; TRBD2 agrees at 8 bases. Trimming at V came to 0 bases and at J to 2 bases, leaving 0 bases not matched to a gene. The length of the CDR3 is 14 residues. Germline CDR1 SGHRS, CDR2 YFSETQ. DNA of the CDR3: TGCGCCAGCAGCTTGGCTAGCGGGCAAGAGACCCAGTACTTC. Translating it yields CASSLASGQETQYF.

This chain joins TRBV7-6 and TRBJ2-3; 10 nucleotides line up with TRBD2. Germline trimming cut 0 bases from V and 2 bases from J; bases unmatched to any gene: 5. The CDR3 is made up of 17 amino acids. Looked up from germline, CDR1 is SGHVS and CDR2 is FNYEAQ. The CDR3 DNA sequence: TGTGCCAGCAGCTTAGCGGTAGCGGGAGGCGTCACAGATACGCAGTATTTT. This gives the protein CASSLAVAGGVTDTQYF.

J is TRBJ1-5 and V is TRBV6-1; D unresolved. The V end lost 3 bases, the J end lost 2 bases, and 11 bases lay between the germline ends. From germline, CDR1 is MNHNS and CDR2 SASEGT. This CDR3 has 15 residues. CDR3 nucleotide sequence: TGTGCCAGCAGTGAGTCCCTGGAGGGCAATCAGCCCCAGCATTTT. Protein: CASSESLEGNQPQHF.

This clone was found once. The genes are TRBV15 and TRBJ2-1, with TRBD2 matching over 10 bases. Germline assignment: CDR1 LNHNV and CDR2 YYDKDF (reference sequence). This CDR3 contains 15 residues. Germline trimming cut 0 bases from V and 9 bases from J; bases unmatched to any gene: 5. This chain's CDR3 is CATSRELAGAGEQFF. The DNA for the CDR3 is TGTGCCACCAGCAGAGAGCTAGCGGGAGCGGGTGAGCAGTTCTTC. Combining the CDR3 with reference TRBV15 and TRBJ2-1 gives the whole variable domain DAMVIQNPRYQVTQFGKPVTLSCSQTLNHNVMYWYQQKSSQAPKLLFHYYDKDFNNEADTPDNFQSRRPNTSFCFLDIRSPGLGDTAMYLCATSRELAGAGEQFFGPGTRLTVL.

V usage is TRBV5-1 and J usage is TRBJ2-7, with 8 bases that match TRBD2. The CDR3 loop spans 14 amino acids. Germline values: CDR1 SGHRS, CDR2 YFSETQ. J gave up 2 bases and V 0 bases, and 1 base lay outside the gene matches. The CDR3, as DNA: TGCGCCAGCAGCTTGGCGGGAGGGACCTACGAGCAGTACTTC. This encodes CASSLAGGTYEQYF.